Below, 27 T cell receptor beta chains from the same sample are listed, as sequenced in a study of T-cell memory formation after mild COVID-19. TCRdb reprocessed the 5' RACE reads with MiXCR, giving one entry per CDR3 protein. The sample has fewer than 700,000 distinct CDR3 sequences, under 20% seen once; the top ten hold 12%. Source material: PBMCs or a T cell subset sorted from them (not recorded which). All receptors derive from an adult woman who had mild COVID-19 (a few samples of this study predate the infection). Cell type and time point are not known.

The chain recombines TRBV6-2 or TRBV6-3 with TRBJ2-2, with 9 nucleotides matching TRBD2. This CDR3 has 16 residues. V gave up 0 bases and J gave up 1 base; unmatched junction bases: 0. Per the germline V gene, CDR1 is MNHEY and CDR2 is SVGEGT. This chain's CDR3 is CASSYSTSGNTGELFF. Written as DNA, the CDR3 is TGTGCCAGCAGTTACTCGACTAGCGGGAACACCGGGGAGCTGTTTTTT.

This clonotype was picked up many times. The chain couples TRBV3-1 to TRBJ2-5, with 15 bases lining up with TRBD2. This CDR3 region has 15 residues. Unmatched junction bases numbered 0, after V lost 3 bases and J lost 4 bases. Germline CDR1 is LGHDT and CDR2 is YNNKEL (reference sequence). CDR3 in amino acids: CASSQGLAGGETQYF. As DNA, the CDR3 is TGTGCCAGCAGCCAGGGACTAGCGGGAGGAGAGACCCAGTACTTC.

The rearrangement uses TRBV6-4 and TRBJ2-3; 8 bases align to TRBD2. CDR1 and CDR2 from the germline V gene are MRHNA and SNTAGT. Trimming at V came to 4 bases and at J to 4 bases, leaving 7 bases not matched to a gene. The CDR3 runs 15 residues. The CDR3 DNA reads TGTGCCAGCAGTGTCGGGGGGGAGGCGGCAGATACGCAGTATTTT. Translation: CASSVGGEAADTQYF.

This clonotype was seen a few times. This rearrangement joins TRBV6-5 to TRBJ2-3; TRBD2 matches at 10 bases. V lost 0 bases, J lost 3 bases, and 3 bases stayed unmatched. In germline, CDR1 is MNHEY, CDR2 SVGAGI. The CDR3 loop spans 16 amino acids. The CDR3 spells CASSYSPSGSTDTQYF. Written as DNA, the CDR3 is TGTGCCAGCAGTTACTCGCCTAGCGGGAGTACAGATACGCAGTATTTT.

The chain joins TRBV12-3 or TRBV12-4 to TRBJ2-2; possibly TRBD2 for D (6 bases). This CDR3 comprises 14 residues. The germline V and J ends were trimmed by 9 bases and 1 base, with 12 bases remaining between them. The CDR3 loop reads CASLVGGNTGELFF. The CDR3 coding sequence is TGTGCCAGTTTAGTGGGAGGGAACACCGGGGAGCTGTTTTTT.

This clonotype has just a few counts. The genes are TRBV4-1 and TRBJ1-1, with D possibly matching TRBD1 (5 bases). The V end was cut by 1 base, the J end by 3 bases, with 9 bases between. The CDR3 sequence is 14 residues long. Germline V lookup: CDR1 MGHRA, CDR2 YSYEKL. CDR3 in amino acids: CASSQGDSHTEAFF. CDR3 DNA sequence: TGCGCCAGCAGCCAAGGCGACAGTCACACTGAAGCTTTCTTT.

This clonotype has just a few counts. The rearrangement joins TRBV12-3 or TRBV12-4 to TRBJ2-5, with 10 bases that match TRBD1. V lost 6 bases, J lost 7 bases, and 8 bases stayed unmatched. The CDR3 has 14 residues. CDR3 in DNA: TGTGCCAGCAGCCAGACAGGGGGCGAAGGGACCCAGTACTTC. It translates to CASSQTGGEGTQYF.

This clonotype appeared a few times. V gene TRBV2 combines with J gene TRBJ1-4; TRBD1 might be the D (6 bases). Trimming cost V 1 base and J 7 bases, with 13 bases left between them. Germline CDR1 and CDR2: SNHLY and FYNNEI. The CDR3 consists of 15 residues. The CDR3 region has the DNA TGTGCCAGCAGTGAAGGCCGGGGGCAAGTTGAAAAACTGTTTTTT. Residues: CASSEGRGQVEKLFF.

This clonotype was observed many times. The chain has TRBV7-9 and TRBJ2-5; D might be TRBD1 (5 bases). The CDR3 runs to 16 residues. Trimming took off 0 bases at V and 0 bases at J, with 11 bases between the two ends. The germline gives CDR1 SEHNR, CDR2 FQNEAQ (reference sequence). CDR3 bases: TGTGCCAGCAGCTTAGCGCTGACAGCCGACCAAGAGACCCAGTACTTC. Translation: CASSLALTADQETQYF.

CDR3 amino acids: CASEKSGTDTQYF. CDR3 coding DNA: TGTGCTAGTGAAAAAAGCGGGACAGATACGCAGTATTTT. V gene TRBV12-5 combines with J gene TRBJ2-3, with a tentative D call TRBD2 (6 bases). Trimming took off 7 bases at V and 3 bases at J, with 11 bases between the two ends. CDR1 and CDR2 from the germline V gene are LGHNT and FRNRAP. This CDR3 region has 13 residues.

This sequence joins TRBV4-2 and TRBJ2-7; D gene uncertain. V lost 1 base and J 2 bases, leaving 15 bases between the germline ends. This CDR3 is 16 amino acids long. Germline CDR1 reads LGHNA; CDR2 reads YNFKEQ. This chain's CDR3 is CASSQGFFEAPYEQYF. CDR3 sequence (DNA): TGTGCCAGCAGCCAAGGGTTCTTTGAAGCACCCTACGAGCAGTACTTC.

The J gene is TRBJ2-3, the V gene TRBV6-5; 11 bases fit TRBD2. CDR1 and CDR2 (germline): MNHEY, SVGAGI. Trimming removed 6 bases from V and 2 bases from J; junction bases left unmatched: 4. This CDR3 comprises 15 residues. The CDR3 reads CASRLTSGVTDTQYF. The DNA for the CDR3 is TGTGCCAGCAGGTTGACTAGCGGGGTCACAGATACGCAGTATTTT.

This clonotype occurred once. The CDR3 here is CASSPGQVSSGANVLTF. CDR3 DNA sequence: TGCGCCAGCAGCCCGGGACAGGTTAGCTCTGGGGCCAACGTCCTGACTTTC. The genes are TRBV5-1 and TRBJ2-6, with 8 bases that match TRBD1. CDR1 is SGHRS and CDR2 is YFSETQ in the germline V gene. The CDR3 length is 17 residues. Trimming cost V 4 bases and J 0 bases; bases outside gene matches: 6. Variable domain in full (rest from reference TRBV5-1 and TRBJ2-6): KAGVTQTPRYLIKTRGQQVTLSCSPISGHRSVSWYQQTPGQGLQFLFEYFSETQRNKGNFPGRFSGRQFSNSRSEMNVSTLELGDSALYLCASSPGQVSSGANVLTFGAGSRLTVL.

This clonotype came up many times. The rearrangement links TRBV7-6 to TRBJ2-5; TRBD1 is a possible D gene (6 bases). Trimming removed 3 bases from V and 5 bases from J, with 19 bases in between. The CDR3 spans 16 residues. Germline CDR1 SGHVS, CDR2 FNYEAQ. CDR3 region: CASSFETGRGGETQYF. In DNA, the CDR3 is TGTGCCAGCAGCTTCGAGACAGGAAGGGGTGGGGAGACCCAGTACTTC.

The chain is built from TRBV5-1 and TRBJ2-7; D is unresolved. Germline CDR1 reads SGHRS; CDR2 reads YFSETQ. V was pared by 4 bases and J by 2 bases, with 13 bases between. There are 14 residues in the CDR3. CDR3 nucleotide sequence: TGCGCCAGCAGCCCAACAAGAGCCCCCTACGAGCAGTACTTC. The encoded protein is CASSPTRAPYEQYF. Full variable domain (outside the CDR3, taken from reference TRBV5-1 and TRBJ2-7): KAGVTQTPRYLIKTRGQQVTLSCSPISGHRSVSWYQQTPGQGLQFLFEYFSETQRNKGNFPGRFSGRQFSNSRSEMNVSTLELGDSALYLCASSPTRAPYEQYFGPGTRLTVT.

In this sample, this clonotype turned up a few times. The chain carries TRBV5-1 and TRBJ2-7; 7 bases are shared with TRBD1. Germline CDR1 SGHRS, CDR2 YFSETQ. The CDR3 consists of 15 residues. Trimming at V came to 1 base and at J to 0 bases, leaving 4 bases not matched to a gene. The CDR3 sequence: CASSLQGQSSYEQYF. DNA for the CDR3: TGCGCCAGCAGCTTGCAGGGACAGAGCTCCTACGAGCAGTACTTC.

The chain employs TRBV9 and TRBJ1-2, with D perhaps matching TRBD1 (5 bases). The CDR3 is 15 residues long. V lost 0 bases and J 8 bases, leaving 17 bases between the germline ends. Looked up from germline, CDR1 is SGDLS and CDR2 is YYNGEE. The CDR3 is CASSVGSLERTGYTF. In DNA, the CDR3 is TGTGCCAGCAGCGTAGGTTCCCTCGAACGGACAGGCTACACCTTC.

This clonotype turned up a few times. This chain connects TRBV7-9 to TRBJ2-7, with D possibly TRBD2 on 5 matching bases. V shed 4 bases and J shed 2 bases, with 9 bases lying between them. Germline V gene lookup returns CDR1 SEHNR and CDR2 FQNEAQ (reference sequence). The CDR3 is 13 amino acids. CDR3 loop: CASSYRDAYEQYF. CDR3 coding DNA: TGTGCCAGCAGCTACCGGGATGCCTACGAGCAGTACTTC.

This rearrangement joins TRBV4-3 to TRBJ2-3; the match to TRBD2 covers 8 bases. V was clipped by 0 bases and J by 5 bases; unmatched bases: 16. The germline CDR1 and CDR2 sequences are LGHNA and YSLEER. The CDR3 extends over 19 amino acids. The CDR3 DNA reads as TGCGCCAGCAGCCAAGAAGCAGCGGGAGAAGTTTTTTTAAAAGATACGCAGTATTTT. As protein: CASSQEAAGEVFLKDTQYF.

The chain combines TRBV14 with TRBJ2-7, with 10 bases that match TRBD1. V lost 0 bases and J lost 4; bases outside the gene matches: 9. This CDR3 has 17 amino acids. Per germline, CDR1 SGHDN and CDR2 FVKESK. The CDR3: CASSQELRGQGVYEQYF. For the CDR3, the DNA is TGTGCCAGCAGCCAAGAACTACGCGGACAGGGGGTGTACGAGCAGTACTTC.

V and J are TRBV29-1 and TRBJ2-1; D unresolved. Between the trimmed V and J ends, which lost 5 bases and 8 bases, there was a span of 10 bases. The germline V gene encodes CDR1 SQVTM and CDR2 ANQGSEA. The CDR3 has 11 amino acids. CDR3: CSVYTRDEQFF. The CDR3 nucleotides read TGCAGCGTTTACACCCGGGATGAGCAGTTCTTC.

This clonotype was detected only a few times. CDR3 sequence (DNA): TGTGCCAGTAGTACTCGACGGAACAGCCAAGAGACCCAGTACTTC. This gives the protein CASSTRRNSQETQYF. The chain uses TRBV19 and TRBJ2-5, with no clear D. The germline V gene has CDR1 LNHDA and CDR2 SQIVND (reference sequence). This CDR3 region has 15 residues. Trimming removed 4 bases at V and 1 base at J, with 13 bases between.

CDR3 sequence: CASSQEGTDTQYF. CDR3 in DNA: TGTGCCAGCAGCCAAGAGGGCACAGATACGCAGTATTTT. The chain employs TRBV4-2 and TRBJ2-3; D gene unclear. CDR3 length: 13 residues. Looked up from germline, CDR1 is LGHNA and CDR2 is YNFKEQ. The V end lost 0 bases, the J end lost 1 base, and 2 bases lay between the germline ends.

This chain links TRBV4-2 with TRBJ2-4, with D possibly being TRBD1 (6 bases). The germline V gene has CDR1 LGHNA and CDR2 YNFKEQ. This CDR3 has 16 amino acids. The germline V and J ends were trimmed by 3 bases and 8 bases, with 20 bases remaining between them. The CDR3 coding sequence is TGTGCCAGCAGCCAGGCTTTCGGGCCGGACAGAGACATTCAGTACTTC. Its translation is CASSQAFGPDRDIQYF.

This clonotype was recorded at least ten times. CDR3: CASSLMGEMAPQHF. The CDR3 DNA reads as TGCGCCAGCAGCTTGATGGGGGAAATGGCGCCCCAGCATTTT. This chain connects TRBV5-1 to TRBJ1-5; weak D call: TRBD1 (5 bases). Looked up from germline, CDR1 is SGHRS and CDR2 is YFSETQ. CDR3 length: 14 amino acids. Deletions cut 1 base from V and 9 bases from J, with 14 bases between.

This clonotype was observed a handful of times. CDR3 nucleotides: TGCGCCAGCAGCTTAGAGGCTAGCCGGGCCTACGAGCAGTACTTC. Its translation is CASSLEASRAYEQYF. This rearrangement joins TRBV5-1 to TRBJ2-7, with TRBD2 as a possible D gene (5 bases). CDR1 and CDR2 (germline): SGHRS, YFSETQ. V gave up 2 bases and J gave up 2 bases, with 14 bases separating them. This CDR3 has 15 amino acids.

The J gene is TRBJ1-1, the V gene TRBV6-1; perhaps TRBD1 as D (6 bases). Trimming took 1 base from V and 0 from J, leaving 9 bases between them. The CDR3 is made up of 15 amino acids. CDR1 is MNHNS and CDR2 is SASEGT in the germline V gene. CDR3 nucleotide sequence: TGTGCCAGCAGTGAAGGCAGGGGCATGAACACTGAAGCTTTCTTT. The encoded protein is CASSEGRGMNTEAFF.